This TCR beta chain was recorded in a study of human T cells and chemical hapten exposure. In the study overall: Patches with 0.01% DPC went on the upper back, and the tests were read at 6 days.

V was shortened by 7 bases and J by 1 base, with 13 bases between the two germline ends. The V gene's germline CDR1 is SEHNR and CDR2 FQNEAQ (reference sequence). This CDR3 has 14 amino acids. The time point was: patch test 3, about 24 weeks after DPC sensitization. Treatment defined: therapeutic diphenylcyclopropenone sensitization with weekly scalp DPC. In TCRdb, the RACE reads were re-called with MiXCR into one record per CDR3 protein. The sample lists roughly 200,000 distinct CDR3 sequences, approximately 26% seen once, with roughly 2.4% in the top ten. The input for sequencing was whole blood, taken in connection with sensitization to the hapten diphenylcyclopropenone (DPC). The source of this sequence is a woman in her thirties or forties with alopecia areata. Some clones in this sample may be carry-over from other donors' samples. This chain joins TRBV7-9 and TRBJ2-5; D is uncertain. The CDR3 loop reads CASIKSTVQETQYF. The CDR3 DNA is TGTGCCAGCATCAAATCGACTGTCCAAGAGACCCAGTACTTC.